This T cell receptor (beta chain) was captured in a study of human T cells and chemical hapten exposure. Broader study findings: High-frequency TCRs, those above 1 in 1000, stayed the same after DPC sensitization.

V dropped 3 bases and J dropped 2 bases, with 6 bases sitting between them. Looked up from germline, CDR1 is SGHNT and CDR2 is YYREEE (reference sequence). The CDR3 is 13 amino acids. Time point here: patch test 2, 6 weeks after DPC sensitization. Treatment given: therapeutic diphenylcyclopropenone sensitization with weekly scalp DPC. Concerning this clonotype itself: The target antigen is unknown.

In the study's own analysis: Around 97,000 TCRs per sample was the median, with a range of about 23,224 to 750,000. MiXCR was run by TCRdb on the RACE reads, yielding one entry per CDR3 protein. It is TCRdb's table, rather than the study itself, that gives the V and J calls and clone size. The sample includes about 84,000 distinct CDR3 sequences, less than 11% of them seen just once. This TCR derives from a woman in her 50s with alopecia areata. Some clones in this sample may be carry-over from other donors' samples. The rearrangement links TRBV5-4 to TRBJ2-1; D is uncertain. The starting material was whole blood, obtained in connection with sensitization to the hapten diphenylcyclopropenone (DPC). The CDR3 DNA reads TGTGCCAGCAGCTACCCTACCTACAATGAGCAGTTCTTC. Protein product: CASSYPTYNEQFF.